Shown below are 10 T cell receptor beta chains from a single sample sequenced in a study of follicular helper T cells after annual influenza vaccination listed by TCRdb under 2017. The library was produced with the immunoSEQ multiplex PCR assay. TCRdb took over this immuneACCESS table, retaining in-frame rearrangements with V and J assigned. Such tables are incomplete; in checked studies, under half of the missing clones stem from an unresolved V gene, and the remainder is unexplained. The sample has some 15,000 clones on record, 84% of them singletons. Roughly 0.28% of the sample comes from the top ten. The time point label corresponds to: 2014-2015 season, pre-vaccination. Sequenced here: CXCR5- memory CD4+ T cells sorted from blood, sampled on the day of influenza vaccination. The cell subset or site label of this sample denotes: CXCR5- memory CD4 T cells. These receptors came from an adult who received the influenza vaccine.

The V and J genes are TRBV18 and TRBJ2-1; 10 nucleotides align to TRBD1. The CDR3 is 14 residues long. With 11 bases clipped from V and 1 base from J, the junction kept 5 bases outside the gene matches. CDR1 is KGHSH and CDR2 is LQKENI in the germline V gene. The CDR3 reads CASTGGASYNEQFF. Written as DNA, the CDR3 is TGTGCCTCGACAGGGGGCGCGTCCTACAATGAGCAGTTCTTC.

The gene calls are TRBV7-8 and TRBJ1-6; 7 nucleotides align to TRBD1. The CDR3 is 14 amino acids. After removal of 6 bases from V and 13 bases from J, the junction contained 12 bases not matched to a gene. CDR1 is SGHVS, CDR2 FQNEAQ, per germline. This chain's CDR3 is CASSSQRGRGPLHF. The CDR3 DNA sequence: TGTGCCAGCAGTTCACAGAGGGGCAGGGGGCCCCTCCACTTT.

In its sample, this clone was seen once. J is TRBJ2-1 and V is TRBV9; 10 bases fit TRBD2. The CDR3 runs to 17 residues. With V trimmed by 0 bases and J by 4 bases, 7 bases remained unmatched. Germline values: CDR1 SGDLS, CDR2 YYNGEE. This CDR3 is CASSVVASGGKYNEQFF. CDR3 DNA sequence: TGTGCCAGCAGCGTAGTGGCTAGCGGGGGCAAATACAATGAGCAGTTCTTC.

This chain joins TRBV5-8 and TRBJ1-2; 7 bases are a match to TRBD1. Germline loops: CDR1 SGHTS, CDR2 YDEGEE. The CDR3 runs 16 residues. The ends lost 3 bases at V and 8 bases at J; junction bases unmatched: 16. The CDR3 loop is CASSSHYRGRGKGYTF. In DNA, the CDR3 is TGTGCCAGCAGCTCCCACTACAGGGGCCGGGGGAAGGGCTACACCTTC.

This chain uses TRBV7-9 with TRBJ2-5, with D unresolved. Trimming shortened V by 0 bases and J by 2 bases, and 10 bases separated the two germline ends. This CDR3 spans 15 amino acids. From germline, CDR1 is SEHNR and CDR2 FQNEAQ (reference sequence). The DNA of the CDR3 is TGTGCCAGCAGCTTAGCATGGGCGGCGCAAGAGACCCAGTACTTC. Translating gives CASSLAWAAQETQYF.

CDR3 residues: CASSSRGGSYEQYF. CDR3 nucleotide sequence: TGTGCCAGCAGTTCGCGGGGAGGTTCCTACGAGCAGTACTTC. The chain employs TRBV28 and TRBJ2-7; possible D gene TRBD2, 6 bases. Germline CDR1 MDHEN, CDR2 SYDVKM. Trimming stripped 4 bases from V and 1 base from J, with 11 bases between. The length of the CDR3 is 14 residues.

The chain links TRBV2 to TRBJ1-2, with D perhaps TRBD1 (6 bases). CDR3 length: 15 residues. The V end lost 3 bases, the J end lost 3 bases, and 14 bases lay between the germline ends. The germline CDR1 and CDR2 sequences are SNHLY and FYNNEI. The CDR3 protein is CASSDSGGRDYGYTF. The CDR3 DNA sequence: TGTGCCAGCAGTGATTCCGGGGGCCGGGACTATGGCTACACCTTC.

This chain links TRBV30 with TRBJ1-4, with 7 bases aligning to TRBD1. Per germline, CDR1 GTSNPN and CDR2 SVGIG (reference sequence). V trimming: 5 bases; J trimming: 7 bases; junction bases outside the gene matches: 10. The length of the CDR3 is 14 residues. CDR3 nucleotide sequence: TGTGCCTGGGGTAGAGGACAGGCGGGTGAAAAACTGTTTTTT. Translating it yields CAWGRGQAGEKLFF.

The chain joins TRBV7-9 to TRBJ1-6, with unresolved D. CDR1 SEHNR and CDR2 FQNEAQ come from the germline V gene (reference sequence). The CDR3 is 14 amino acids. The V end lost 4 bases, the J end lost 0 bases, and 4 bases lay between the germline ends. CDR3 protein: CASSSSSYNSPLHF. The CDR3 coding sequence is TGTGCCAGCAGCTCAAGCTCCTATAATTCACCCCTCCACTTT.

The CDR3 DNA is TGTGCCAGCAGTTTATACAGGGAGTATTCCAACATTCAGTACTTC. This translates into CASSLYREYSNIQYF. The chain is built from TRBV28 and TRBJ2-4, with D tentatively TRBD1 (6 bases). This CDR3 spans 15 amino acids. V was clipped by 1 base and J by 7 bases, with 14 bases between them. Germline V gene data show CDR1 as MDHEN and CDR2 as SYDVKM.